The 7 T cell receptor beta chains listed next were all sequenced from one sample in a study of T cells after yellow fever vaccination. Via MiXCR, TCRdb re-called the 5' RACE reads, giving one row per CDR3 protein. Altogether some 600,000 distinct CDR3 sequences are present, approximately 13% being singletons, with the ten largest covering more than 12%. Sequenced here: PBMCs, sampled on the day of the yellow fever booster vaccination. These TCRs come from a young man who received the YFV17D yellow fever vaccine.

The chain has TRBV14 and TRBJ2-7; perhaps TRBD1 as D (5 bases). CDR1 and CDR2 (germline): SGHDN, FVKESK. The V and J ends lost 6 bases and 5 bases respectively, with 11 bases between them. The CDR3 loop spans 12 amino acids. The CDR3 DNA reads as TGTGCCAGCAGTAAAGGGGTCCACGAGCAGTACTTC. Its protein is CASSKGVHEQYF.

The rearrangement uses TRBV7-2 and TRBJ2-7; D unresolved. Trimming took off 1 base at V and 7 bases at J, with 14 bases between the two ends. Germline CDR1 and CDR2: SGHTA and FQGNSA. The CDR3 is made up of 14 amino acids. For the CDR3, the DNA is TGTGCCAGCAGCTTAGGGATGAGTACGGGTGAGCAGTACTTC. It yields the protein CASSLGMSTGEQYF.

The V gene is TRBV12-5, the J gene TRBJ2-1; TRBD2 matches 10 bases. This CDR3 region has 16 residues. In germline, CDR1 is LGHNT, CDR2 FRNRAP. Germline trimming cut 5 bases from V and 10 bases from J; bases unmatched to any gene: 14. The CDR3 DNA follows: TGTGCTAGTGGTCCACAATCTAGCGGGAGTTACTGGGAGCAGTTCTTC. As protein: CASGPQSSGSYWEQFF.

This clonotype has more than one count but fewer than ten. The gene calls are TRBV12-3 or TRBV12-4 and TRBJ2-5; D is uncertain. V lost 5 bases to trimming and J lost 7 bases, with 17 bases between them. The CDR3 length is 14 residues. The DNA of the CDR3 is TGTGCCAGCAGTCCGAGACTGACGACCGGGACCCAGTACTTC. This sequence encodes CASSPRLTTGTQYF.

There are a few counts of this clonotype. The gene calls are TRBV20-1 and TRBJ2-7, with TRBD1 matching over 7 bases. The CDR3 spans 13 residues. Germline values: CDR1 DFQATT, CDR2 SNEGSKA (reference sequence). CDR3 protein: CSLGTALTYEQYF. As DNA, the CDR3 is TGCAGCTTGGGGACAGCCCTTACCTACGAGCAGTACTTC.

The J gene is TRBJ1-4, the V gene TRBV27, with 7 bases that match TRBD1. CDR1 and CDR2 (germline): MNHEY, SMNVEV (reference sequence). The junction had 13 bases not matched to a gene; V was cut back by 3 bases and J by 12 bases. This CDR3 comprises 15 residues. CDR3 region: CASSFYPGQLRELFF. CDR3 bases: TGTGCCAGCAGTTTTTATCCGGGACAGCTGAGGGAACTGTTTTTT.

This clonotype was observed a few times. V is TRBV29-1 and J is TRBJ2-7, with no clear D. Germline loops: CDR1 SQVTM, CDR2 ANQGSEA. V shed 2 bases and J shed 2 bases, with 10 bases lying between them. The CDR3 sequence is 13 residues long. CDR3 sequence reads: CSVEIPATYEQYF. For the CDR3, the DNA is TGCAGCGTTGAAATTCCTGCAACCTACGAGCAGTACTTC.